Below, 11 T cell receptor beta chains from the same sample are listed, as sequenced in a study of T cell repertoires in cytomegalovirus infection. Which antigens these TCRs recognize remains unknown. Each CDR3 protein is one row after TCRdb ran MiXCR on the reads. This sample carries about 150,000 distinct CDR3 sequences, around 32% of them seen once, and the ten largest clones take roughly half. This specimen was CD8+ T cells from cultured PBMCs, taken from culture after CMV antigen stimulation. These receptors were taken from a human donor in good health (CMV status not recorded). Some clones in this sample may be carry-over from other donors' samples.

The rearrangement links TRBV12-3 or TRBV12-4 to TRBJ1-4; 9 bases align to TRBD1. Trimming cost V 4 bases and J 6 bases; bases outside gene matches: 9. The CDR3 has 16 amino acids. CDR3: CASSSHAGTGHEKLFF. Written as DNA, the CDR3 is TGTGCCAGCAGTTCCCACGCCGGGACAGGGCATGAAAAACTGTTTTTT.

This chain joins TRBV15 and TRBJ1-2; TRBD1 aligns across 9 bases. V was clipped by 5 bases and J by 5 bases; unmatched bases: 6. The CDR3 consists of 14 residues. From germline, CDR1 is LNHNV and CDR2 YYDKDF (reference sequence). CDR3 bases: TGTGCCACCAGCCGGGACAGGGACGCGTATGGCTACACCTTC. Translation: CATSRDRDAYGYTF.

This sequence joins TRBV19 and TRBJ1-2; 10 bases align to TRBD1. Germline V lookup: CDR1 LNHDA, CDR2 SQIVND (reference sequence). V lost 7 bases to trimming and J lost 4 bases; unmatched junction nucleotides: 12. The CDR3 length is 16 residues. The CDR3 region is CASTDRDRGPIYGYTF. The DNA of the CDR3 is TGTGCCAGTACCGACCGGGACAGGGGTCCCATCTATGGCTACACCTTC.

This clonotype was seen a few times. This chain links TRBV27 with TRBJ2-7; TRBD1 aligns across 11 bases. The CDR3 totals 15 residues. V was pared by 1 base and J by 5 bases, with 4 bases of the junction left unmatched. Germline V gives CDR1 MNHEY, CDR2 SMNVEV (reference sequence). The DNA for the CDR3 is TGTGCCAGCAGTTTATTCGGGACAGGGGGTCACGAGCAGTACTTC. Translating it yields CASSLFGTGGHEQYF.

The chain recombines TRBV5-1 with TRBJ2-3; no clear D. Germline CDR1 SGHRS, CDR2 YFSETQ. The CDR3 sequence is 15 residues long. V was trimmed by 1 base and J by 4 bases, leaving 13 bases between them. The CDR3 spells CASSLLQREADTQYF. The CDR3 DNA sequence: TGCGCCAGCAGCTTGTTACAACGAGAAGCAGATACGCAGTATTTT.

In this sample, this clonotype turned up a few times. The chain joins TRBV15 to TRBJ1-5; the D is unclear. V lost 0 bases to trimming and J lost 0 bases, with 6 bases between them. This CDR3 is built from 15 residues. Germline-derived CDR1 and CDR2 are LNHNV and YYDKDF (reference sequence). CDR3 region: CATSRDLHSNQPQHF. For the CDR3, the DNA is TGTGCCACCAGCAGAGATCTACATAGCAATCAGCCCCAGCATTTT.

There are a few counts of this clonotype. The chain recombines TRBV7-8 with TRBJ1-5, with TRBD1 identical over 7 bases. CDR3 length: 17 amino acids. V trimming: 5 bases; J trimming: 0 bases; junction bases outside the gene matches: 10. Germline V gives CDR1 SGHVS, CDR2 FQNEAQ. DNA of the CDR3: TGTGCCAGCAGCGAAACACCTAGGACAGGTAGCAATCAGCCCCAGCATTTT. The encoded protein is CASSETPRTGSNQPQHF.

This clonotype has at least ten counts. The chain combines TRBV28 with TRBJ2-1, with 10 bases aligning to TRBD2. V lost 5 bases, J lost 4 bases, and 2 bases stayed unmatched. The CDR3 length is 14 residues. The germline V gene encodes CDR1 MDHEN and CDR2 SYDVKM. The CDR3 here is CASSLAGDYNEQFF. CDR3 bases: TGTGCCAGCAGTCTAGCGGGGGATTACAATGAGCAGTTCTTC.

This clonotype was seen ten or more times. The CDR3 nucleotides read TGCGCCAGCAGCCTCACCCCGGGACAGGGGCTCGACGAGCAGTACTTC. It yields the protein CASSLTPGQGLDEQYF. The chain employs TRBV4-1 and TRBJ2-7; 10 bases map to TRBD1. V lost 4 bases to trimming and J lost 5 bases; unmatched junction nucleotides: 11. The CDR3 totals 16 residues. CDR1 is MGHRA and CDR2 is YSYEKL in the germline V gene.

This clonotype was seen many times. V usage is TRBV11-1 and J usage is TRBJ2-7; maybe TRBD1 (6 bases). This CDR3 is built from 16 residues. Per the germline V gene, CDR1 is SGHAT and CDR2 is FQDESV (reference sequence). With 0 bases removed from V and 3 bases from J, the gap between germline ends came to 15 bases. The CDR3 protein is CASSLASTGSNYEQYF. The CDR3 DNA reads TGTGCCAGCAGCTTAGCGTCCACAGGGTCGAACTACGAGCAGTACTTC.

This clonotype showed up just a few times. This chain links TRBV28 with TRBJ2-5, with D uncertain. The V and J ends lost 5 bases and 5 bases respectively, with 9 bases between them. CDR3 length equals 12 residues. Per the germline V gene, CDR1 is MDHEN and CDR2 is SYDVKM. The CDR3 sequence: CASSAAVETQYF. The CDR3 DNA sequence: TGTGCCAGCAGTGCTGCCGTTGAGACCCAGTACTTC. The full variable domain, completed using reference TRBV28 and TRBJ2-5, is DVKVTQSSRYLVKRTGEKVFLECVQDMDHENMFWYRQDPGLGLRLIYFSYDVKMKEKGDIPEGYSVSREKKERFSLILESASTNQTSMYLCASSAAVETQYFGPGTRLLVL.